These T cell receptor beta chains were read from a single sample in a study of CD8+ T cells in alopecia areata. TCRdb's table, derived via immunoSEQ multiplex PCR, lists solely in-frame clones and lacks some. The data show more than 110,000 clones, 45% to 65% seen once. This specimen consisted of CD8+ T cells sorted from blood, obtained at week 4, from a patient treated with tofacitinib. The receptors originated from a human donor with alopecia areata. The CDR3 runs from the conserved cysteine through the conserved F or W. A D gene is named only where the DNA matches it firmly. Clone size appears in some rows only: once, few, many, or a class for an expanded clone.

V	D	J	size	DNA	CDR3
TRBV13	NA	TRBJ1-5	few	TGTGCCAGCAGCTTAGGCGGTCCGAACAGCAATCAGCCCCAGCATTTT	CASSLGGPNSNQPQHF
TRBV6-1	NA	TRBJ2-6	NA	TGTGCCAGCAGTGTAACCTATGGTGTAGGGGCCAACGTCCTGACTTTC	CASSVTYGVGANVLTF
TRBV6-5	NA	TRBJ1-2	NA	TGTGCCAGCAGTTACGGAAACTATGGCTACACCTTC	CASSYGNYGYTF
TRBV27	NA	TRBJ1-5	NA	TGTGCCAGCAGCATACGGGGGATCAATCAGCCCCAGCATTTT	CASSIRGINQPQHF
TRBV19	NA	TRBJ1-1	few	TGTGCCAGTAGTATTTCCCTGAACACTGAAGCTTTCTTT	CASSISLNTEAFF
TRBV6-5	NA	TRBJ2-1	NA	TGTGCCAGCAGTTACTCGGGGATAGCTCAGAATGAGCAGTTCTTC	CASSYSGIAQNEQFF
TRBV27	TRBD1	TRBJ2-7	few	TGTGCCAGCAGTTTAGACAGGGGCTACGAGCAGTACTTC	CASSLDRGYEQYF
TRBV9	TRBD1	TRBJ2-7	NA	TGTGCCAGCAGCGTTACAGGGGCAACTACCTACGAGCAGTACTTC	CASSVTGATTYEQYF
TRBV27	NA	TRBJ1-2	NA	TGTGCCAGCAGTTTATCTAAGGGGGAGGTTAACTATGGCTACACCTTC	CASSLSKGEVNYGYTF
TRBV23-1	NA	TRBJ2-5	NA	TGCGCCAGCAGTCAATCATTATCGGGACGGATCCAAGAGACCCAGTACTTC	CASSQSLSGRIQETQYF
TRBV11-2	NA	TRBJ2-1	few	TGTGCCAGCAGCTTAGTCGTGGGACATTACAATGAGCAGTTCTTC	CASSLVVGHYNEQFF
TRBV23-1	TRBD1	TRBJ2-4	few	TGCGCCAGCCGCACAGGGGGCGACATTCAGTACTTC	CASRTGGDIQYF
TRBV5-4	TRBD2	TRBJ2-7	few	TGTGCCAGCAGCTTAGACGGACTAGCGCTCCCCTACGAGCAGTACTTC	CASSLDGLALPYEQYF
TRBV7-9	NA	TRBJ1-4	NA	TGTGCCAGCAGCGTGTGGACACCGGGGGGTGAAAAACTGTTTTTT	CASSVWTPGGEKLFF
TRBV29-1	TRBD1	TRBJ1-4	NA	TGCAGCGCTCCGGGACAGAATGAAAAACTGTTTTTT	CSAPGQNEKLFF
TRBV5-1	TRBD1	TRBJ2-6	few	TGCGCCAGCAGCCGGTTGGGACAGGCCAGTGGGGCTGGGGCCAACGTCCTGACTTTC	CASSRLGQASGAGANVLTF
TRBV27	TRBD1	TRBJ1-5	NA	TGTGCCAGCAGTTTAGGGACAGGACCGGGCCAGCCCCAGCATTTT	CASSLGTGPGQPQHF